Shown below are 23 T cell receptor beta chains from a single sample sequenced in a study of regulatory T cells in long-lasting Graves disease. The time point: persistent/refractory GD, antithyroid drugs over 5 years with positive TRAb. TCR sequences were obtained from RNA taken from PBMCs. Libraries of TCR beta came from iRepertoire HTBI primers plus Arm-PCR of CDR3 regions. TCRdb independently ran MiXCR on the multiplex PCR reads; one entry per CDR3 protein. The sample comprises roughly 490,000 distinct CDR3 sequences, about 20% of which are singletons, and around 13% rests with the top ten. The sequenced sample was peripheral blood mononuclear cells (PBMCs), obtained when the disease was refractory, from a patient treated with antithyroid drugs. Source of these receptors: a female donor with Graves disease.

This clonotype came up many times. The chain uses TRBV5-8 and TRBJ1-4; D not certain. The CDR3 totals 14 residues. From germline, CDR1 is SGHTS and CDR2 YDEGEE. With 0 bases removed from V and 3 bases from J, the gap between germline ends came to 6 bases. CDR3 sequence (DNA): TGTGCCAGCAGCTTGGCCAAGGCTAATGAAAAACTGTTTTTT. Translated, it gives CASSLAKANEKLFF.

V is TRBV7-2 and J is TRBJ2-3; 10 bases match TRBD2. This CDR3 comprises 17 residues. V lost 5 bases to trimming and J lost 1 base; unmatched junction nucleotides: 9. Germline V CDR1 and CDR2: SGHTA, FQGNSA. The chain's CDR3 is CASSPRRTSGGTDTQYF. CDR3 in DNA: TGTGCCAGCAGCCCCCGAAGGACTAGCGGAGGCACAGATACGCAGTATTTT.

This clonotype was recorded many times. The J gene is TRBJ1-1, the V gene TRBV12-5, with 7 nucleotides matching TRBD1. The CDR3 runs 14 residues. With 10 bases clipped from V and 4 bases from J, the junction kept 12 bases outside the gene matches. The V gene's germline CDR1 is LGHNT and CDR2 FRNRAP. This CDR3 reads CATTKTGDATEAFF. The CDR3 DNA reads as TGTGCTACAACAAAAACAGGGGACGCCACTGAAGCTTTCTTT.

This clonotype was recorded at least ten times. One end of the junction varies from germline; a read error may be responsible. The chain employs TRBV7-7 and TRBJ2-5; 7 bases are a match to TRBD1. The CDR3 runs to 14 residues. Germline CDR1 SSHAT, CDR2 FNYEAQ (reference sequence). Here the CDR3 DNA reads TGTGCTAGCAGCTTTGGACAGGCCGGGGAGACCCAGTACTTC. This gives the protein CASSFGQAGETQYF.

This clonotype has ten or more counts. The V gene is TRBV2, the J gene TRBJ1-5; unclear D gene. The CDR3 loop spans 13 amino acids. Trimming took 3 bases from V and 1 from J, leaving 4 bases between them. Germline CDR1 and CDR2: SNHLY and FYNNEI. The CDR3 region has the DNA TGTGCCAGCAGTGATGGAAGCAATCAGCCCCAGCATTTT. Its translation: CASSDGSNQPQHF.

This clonotype was counted many times. The chain links TRBV28 to TRBJ1-2; D may be TRBD1 (6 bases). Germline V lookup: CDR1 MDHEN, CDR2 SYDVKM. The germline V and J ends were trimmed by 3 bases and 6 bases, with 11 bases remaining between them. CDR3 length: 13 amino acids. CDR3 DNA sequence: TGTGCCAGCAGTTTCAGGGGATCCGATGGCTACACCTTC. Translated: CASSFRGSDGYTF.

The chain couples TRBV18 to TRBJ2-1; no clear D. Deletions cut 3 bases from V and 4 bases from J, with 16 bases between. CDR3 size: 16 residues. CDR1 is KGHSH, CDR2 LQKENI, per germline. DNA of the CDR3: TGTGCCAGCTCACCTTTTACAGCGAACCCATACAATGAGCAGTTCTTC. Amino acid sequence: CASSPFTANPYNEQFF.

This clonotype was counted ten times or more. The genes are TRBV6-1 and TRBJ1-5; 12 bases align to TRBD1. The CDR3 sequence is 17 residues long. In germline, CDR1 is MNHNS, CDR2 SASEGT. The J segment lost 7 bases and the V segment lost 2 bases, leaving 9 bases of the junction unmatched. CDR3 sequence (DNA): TGTGCCAGCAGTGAAAGGGGACAGGGGGCGCTTAGACAGCCCCAGCATTTT. The encoded protein is CASSERGQGALRQPQHF.

The V and J genes are TRBV20-1 and TRBJ2-3; the match to TRBD2 covers 7 bases. Germline V gene sequence: CDR1 DFQATT, CDR2 SNEGSKA (reference sequence). This CDR3 is built from 18 residues. With 2 bases clipped from V and 1 base from J, the junction kept 15 bases outside the gene matches. CDR3 coding DNA: TGCAGTGCTAGACCGCCCATCGGGAGCGGGAAGGGCACAGATACGCAGTATTTT. Translated: CSARPPIGSGKGTDTQYF.

Comment on this clonotype: Being one base from a much bigger clone, this may be a read error. The chain's CDR3 is CASNLQAGAQETQYF. The CDR3 DNA sequence: TGTGCCAGCAACTTACAAGCGGGGGCCCAAGAGACCCAGTACTTC. The V and J genes are TRBV7-2 and TRBJ2-5, with 8 positions matching TRBD2. Looked up from germline, CDR1 is SGHTA and CDR2 is FQGNSA. This CDR3 is built from 15 residues.

The genes are TRBV7-2 and TRBJ1-2, with D possibly being TRBD1 (5 bases). Germline V gene sequence: CDR1 SGHTA, CDR2 FQGNSA. The CDR3 has 15 amino acids. The V gene lost 1 base and the J gene lost 5 bases, with 14 bases spanning the gap. The CDR3, as DNA: TGTGCCAGCAGCTTAGAAGGCGGGGGAGGTTATGGCTACACCTTC. Translation: CASSLEGGGGYGYTF.

This clonotype was observed at least ten times. The chain couples TRBV12-3 or TRBV12-4 to TRBJ1-4; the D is unclear. The CDR3 has 11 amino acids. V shed 6 bases and J shed 14 bases, with 13 bases lying between them. In nucleotides, the CDR3 is TGTGCCAGCAGCCGGGAACACAAGCTGTTTTTT. This translates into CASSREHKLFF.

The table lists this clonotype with a few counts. This rearrangement joins TRBV20-1 to TRBJ2-2, with D possibly TRBD2 on 6 matching bases. This CDR3 comprises 12 residues. Looked up from germline, CDR1 is DFQATT and CDR2 is SNEGSKA (reference sequence). The V and J ends lost 7 bases and 4 bases respectively, with 10 bases between them. CDR3 sequence: CSVRTTTGELFF. CDR3 nucleotides: TGCAGTGTCAGGACTACCACCGGGGAGCTGTTTTTT.

A word on this clonotype: The missing conserved phenylalanine or tryptophan at the end of this CDR3 makes a read error likely. The chain couples TRBV11-1 to TRBJ2-5; 8 bases map to TRBD2. The CDR3 is 14 residues long. Germline lookup yields CDR1 SGHAT and CDR2 FQDESV (reference sequence). J lost 2 bases, V lost 5 bases, and 4 bases had no gene match. The CDR3 region has the DNA TGTGCCAGCAGCAGAGCGGGGGCTCAAGAGACCCAGTACCTC. Translation gives CASSRAGAQETQYL.

The CDR3 bases are TGTGCCAGCAGGGGGCCAGGACAGACGGACCGGGAGCTGTTTTTT. The encoded protein is CASRGPGQTDRELFF. The rearrangement joins TRBV2 to TRBJ2-2; the D gene is possibly TRBD1 (6 bases). The CDR3 is made up of 15 amino acids. Between the trimmed V and J ends, which lost 6 bases and 9 bases, there was a span of 20 bases. Germline V gives CDR1 SNHLY, CDR2 FYNNEI.

There are a few counts of this clonotype. This chain connects TRBV6-1 to TRBJ2-7; D ambiguous. CDR1 and CDR2 (germline): MNHNS, SASEGT. V gave up 6 bases and J gave up 0 bases, with 6 bases separating them. The CDR3 spans 12 residues. For the CDR3, the DNA is TGTGCCAGCAGGGCTAGCTCCTACGAGCAGTACTTC. Translation: CASRASSYEQYF.

This clonotype appeared many times. The V gene is TRBV12-3 or TRBV12-4, the J gene TRBJ2-7, with D possibly matching TRBD2 (5 bases). The germline V and J ends were trimmed by 7 bases and 1 base, with 11 bases remaining between them. There are 13 residues in the CDR3. The DNA of the CDR3 is TGTGCCAGCAACCGGGGAACGTCCTACGAGCAGTACTTC. It specifies CASNRGTSYEQYF.

This clonotype was recorded at least ten times. The V and J genes are TRBV6-5 and TRBJ2-5; 7 positions match TRBD2. The CDR3 length is 16 residues. J gave up 5 bases and V 2 bases, and 11 bases lay outside the gene matches. Germline-derived CDR1 and CDR2 are MNHEY and SVGAGI. CDR3 in DNA: TGTGCCAGCAGTTACGTGGCGGGAGCGGTGAGGGAGACCCAGTACTTC. This gives the protein CASSYVAGAVRETQYF.

This clonotype showed up many times. The chain is built from TRBV28 and TRBJ2-1, with 8 bases aligning to TRBD2. The CDR3 runs 17 residues. V shed 2 bases, J shed 2 bases, and the junction held 8 bases outside the gene matches. Germline assignment: CDR1 MDHEN and CDR2 SYDVKM. The CDR3 DNA is TGTGCCAGCAGTTTAACCAGCGGGAGTTGGGCCTACAATGAGCAGTTCTTC. This encodes CASSLTSGSWAYNEQFF.

This chain links TRBV20-1 with TRBJ2-7; 7 bases are a match to TRBD1. Germline lookup yields CDR1 DFQATT and CDR2 SNEGSKA (reference sequence). The V gene end was trimmed by 5 bases and the J gene end by 3 bases; junction bases not matched to a gene: 19. This CDR3 is 17 amino acids long. The CDR3 sequence is CSAPFPRGLPSVYEQYF. The CDR3, as DNA: TGCAGTGCTCCCTTCCCGAGGGGGCTACCTTCGGTCTACGAGCAGTACTTC.

The chain couples TRBV28 to TRBJ2-3, with a possible D match to TRBD2 (5 bases). Germline CDR1 reads MDHEN; CDR2 reads SYDVKM. V lost 6 bases and J 4 bases, leaving 11 bases between the germline ends. The CDR3 has 13 residues. The CDR3 here is CASRGGYADTQYF. CDR3 DNA sequence: TGTGCCAGCAGGGGCGGGTATGCAGATACGCAGTATTTT.

This clonotype was detected many times. The rearrangement links TRBV29-1 to TRBJ2-5; D may be TRBD2 (5 bases). There are 12 residues in the CDR3. The germline V and J ends were trimmed by 5 bases and 5 bases, with 12 bases remaining between them. CDR1 is SQVTM and CDR2 is ANQGSEA in the germline V gene. The CDR3 nucleotides are TGCAGCGTTTACGTCAGCGGTGAGACCCAGTACTTC. Translation gives CSVYVSGETQYF.

This clonotype was counted only a few times. The chain links TRBV28 to TRBJ2-1, with TRBD2 matching over 7 bases. Trimming at V came to 5 bases and at J to 7 bases, leaving 14 bases not matched to a gene. There are 16 residues in the CDR3. Germline loops: CDR1 MDHEN, CDR2 SYDVKM. CDR3 DNA: TGTGCCAGCAGTCCCGGCCTCGGGGGAGGGAAGAATGAGCAGTTCTTC. This encodes CASSPGLGGGKNEQFF.